The clone carrying this T cell receptor (beta chain) has at least ten counts. Its antigen is unknown. This entry is derived from a study of CD8 T cells in ankylosing spondylitis. Whole-study results and caveats: Disease-linked clones were CD8+ and relatively rare in peripheral blood. In reactive arthritis synovial fluid and blood, some motif variants had been reported before. A motif in TCR beta, a set of under ten highly homologous variants, appeared characteristic of ankylosing spondylitis blood. Reportedly, matched ankylosing spondylitis synovial fluid was significantly enriched for disease-linked clones.

Germline CDR1 is PRHDT and CDR2 is FYEKMQ (reference sequence). The CDR3 extends over 13 amino acids. Trimming removed 7 bases at V and 0 bases at J, with 7 bases between. Making the TCR beta libraries involved quantitative 5'-RACE with molecular barcodes. TCRdb ran MiXCR on the 5' RACE reads and lists one entry per CDR3 protein. There are some 840,000 distinct CDR3 sequences in the sample; 12% occur only once, and approximately 0.51% lies in the top ten. Sequencing input: blood, either unsorted or a sorted T cell fraction (not recorded which). This TCR derives from a male donor with ankylosing spondylitis. The V gene is TRBV13, the J gene TRBJ2-1, with no clear D. This chain's CDR3 is CASTWDSYNEQFF. CDR3 DNA: TGTGCCAGCACCTGGGACTCCTACAATGAGCAGTTCTTC.